The 8 T cell receptor beta chains below all came from one sample that was sequenced in a study of CD8 T cells in ankylosing spondylitis. TCRdb ran MiXCR on the 5' RACE reads and lists one entry per CDR3 protein. The data hold under 950,000 distinct CDR3 sequences, with around a fifth observed a single time. Overall study findings and caveats: A motif of roughly 8 highly homologous TCR beta variants was seen as apparently characteristic of ankylosing spondylitis blood.

Their antigen targets remain unknown. Sequences were obtained from blood, either unsorted or a sorted T cell fraction (not recorded which). These TCRs come from a male donor with ankylosing spondylitis.

This chain links TRBV9 with TRBJ2-1; a weak D match, TRBD1 (6 bases). The length of the CDR3 is 15 residues. Germline V gene data show CDR1 as SGDLS and CDR2 as YYNGEE. V dropped 2 bases and J dropped 4 bases, with 13 bases sitting between them. The CDR3 sequence is CASSVEDSPYNEQFF. The CDR3 DNA is TGTGCCAGCAGCGTTGAGGACAGCCCTTACAATGAGCAGTTCTTC.

As for this clonotype: The junction departs from the called germline gene at one end, perhaps through a read error. This chain uses TRBV29-1 with TRBJ1-1, with no clear D. Germline V lookup: CDR1 SQVTM, CDR2 ANQGSEA. This CDR3 is 11 amino acids long. The CDR3 loop is CNVYRNTEAFF. CDR3 bases: TGCAACGTTTACCGAAACACTGAAGCTTTCTTT. Full variable domain (missing parts from reference TRBV29-1 and TRBJ1-1): SAVISQKPSRDICQRGTSLTIQCQVDSQVTMMFWYRQQPGQSLTLIATANQGSEATYESGFVIDKFPISRPNLTFSTLTVSNMSPEDSSIYLCNVYRNTEAFFGQGTRLTVV.

In DNA, the CDR3 is TGTGCCAGCAGTTCCGAGTTCAGGAATCAGCCCCAGCATTTT. Amino acid sequence: CASSSEFRNQPQHF. The V call is TRBV28, the J call TRBJ1-5; no definite D call. V lost 4 bases and J lost 4, with 11 bases in between. The CDR3 runs 14 residues. The V gene's germline CDR1 is MDHEN and CDR2 SYDVKM.

This chain links TRBV13 with TRBJ2-1, with 12 bases fitting TRBD2. Germline trimming cut 4 bases from V and 9 bases from J; bases unmatched to any gene: 10. There are 16 residues in the CDR3. The V gene's germline CDR1 is PRHDT and CDR2 FYEKMQ (reference sequence). The CDR3 spells CASSSNPGLAGVEQFF. CDR3 coding DNA: TGTGCCAGCAGCTCAAATCCGGGACTAGCGGGTGTTGAGCAGTTCTTC.

This clonotype has a handful of counts. The gene calls are TRBV5-1 and TRBJ1-4, with D hard to call. With 6 bases removed from V and 0 bases from J, the gap between germline ends came to 9 bases. Germline V gives CDR1 SGHRS, CDR2 YFSETQ. This CDR3 comprises 14 residues. The CDR3 region has the DNA TGCGCCAGCAAGGAGGGTCCAACTAATGAAAAACTGTTTTTT. Residues: CASKEGPTNEKLFF.

Ten or more counts support this clonotype. This chain uses TRBV5-5 with TRBJ2-1; weak D call: TRBD1 (6 bases). The length of the CDR3 is 13 residues. Trimming shortened V by 0 bases and J by 6 bases, and 7 bases separated the two germline ends. Germline loops: CDR1 SGHKS, CDR2 YYEKEE (reference sequence). The chain's CDR3 is CASSLVGANEQFF. CDR3 DNA sequence: TGTGCCAGCAGCTTGGTGGGGGCCAATGAGCAGTTCTTC.

The V gene is TRBV12-3 or TRBV12-4, the J gene TRBJ2-3; 12 bases are a match to TRBD2. The CDR3 runs 17 residues. With 5 bases clipped from V and 4 bases from J, the junction kept 10 bases outside the gene matches. This CDR3 reads CASSALLAGGVADTQYF. As DNA, the CDR3 is TGTGCCAGCAGTGCCCTACTAGCGGGAGGTGTGGCAGATACGCAGTATTTT.

The rearrangement joins TRBV2 to TRBJ2-5, with TRBD2 matching 9 bases. Looked up from germline, CDR1 is SNHLY and CDR2 is FYNNEI. The V gene end was trimmed by 7 bases and the J gene end by 7 bases; junction bases not matched to a gene: 16. The CDR3 loop spans 16 amino acids. CDR3 loop: CASTEGLAGGSRTQYF. The CDR3 DNA follows: TGTGCCAGCACCGAAGGCCTTGCGGGGGGGAGTCGGACCCAGTACTTC. The variable domain in full, with the rest retrieved from reference TRBV2 and TRBJ2-5, is EPEVTQTPSHQVTQMGQEVILRCVPISNHLYFYWYRQILGQKVEFLVSFYNNEISEKSEIFDDQFSVERPDGSNFTLKIRSTKLEDSAMYFCASTEGLAGGSRTQYFGPGTRLLVL.